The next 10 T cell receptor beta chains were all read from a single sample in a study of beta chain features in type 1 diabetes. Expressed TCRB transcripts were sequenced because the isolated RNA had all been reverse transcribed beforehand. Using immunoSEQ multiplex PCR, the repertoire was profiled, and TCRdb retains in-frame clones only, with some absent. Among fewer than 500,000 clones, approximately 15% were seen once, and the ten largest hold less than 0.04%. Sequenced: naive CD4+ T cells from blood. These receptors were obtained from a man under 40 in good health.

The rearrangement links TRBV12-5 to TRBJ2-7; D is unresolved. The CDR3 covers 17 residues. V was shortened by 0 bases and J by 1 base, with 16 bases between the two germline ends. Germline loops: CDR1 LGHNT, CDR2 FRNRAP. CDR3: CASGLVRISMGSYEQYF. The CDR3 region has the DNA TGTGCTAGTGGTTTGGTACGGATCTCGATGGGATCCTACGAGCAGTACTTC.

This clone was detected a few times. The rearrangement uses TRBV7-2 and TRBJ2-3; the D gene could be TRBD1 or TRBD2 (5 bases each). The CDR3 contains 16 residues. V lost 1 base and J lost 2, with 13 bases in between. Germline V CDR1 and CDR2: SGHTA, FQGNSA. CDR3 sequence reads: CASSLEGVGTTDTQYF. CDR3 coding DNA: TGTGCCAGCAGCTTAGAAGGGGTAGGGACCACAGATACGCAGTATTTT.

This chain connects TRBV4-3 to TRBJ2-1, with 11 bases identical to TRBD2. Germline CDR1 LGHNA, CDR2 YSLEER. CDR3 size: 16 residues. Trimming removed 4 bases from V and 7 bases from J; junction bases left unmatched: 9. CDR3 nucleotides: TGCGCCAGCAGCCGGGATCGACTAGCGGGATCTAATGAGCAGTTCTTC. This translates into CASSRDRLAGSNEQFF.

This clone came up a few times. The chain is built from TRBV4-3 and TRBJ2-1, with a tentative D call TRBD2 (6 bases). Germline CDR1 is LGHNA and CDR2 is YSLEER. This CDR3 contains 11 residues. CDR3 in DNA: TGCGCGCCAGCACGCGGGGACGAGCAGTTCTTC. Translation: CAPARGDEQFF.

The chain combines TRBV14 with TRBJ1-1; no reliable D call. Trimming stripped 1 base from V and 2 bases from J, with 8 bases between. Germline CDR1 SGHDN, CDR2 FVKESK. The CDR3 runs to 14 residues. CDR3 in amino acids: CASSQVLGNTEAFF. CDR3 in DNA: TGTGCCAGCAGCCAAGTTTTGGGTAACACTGAAGCTTTCTTT.

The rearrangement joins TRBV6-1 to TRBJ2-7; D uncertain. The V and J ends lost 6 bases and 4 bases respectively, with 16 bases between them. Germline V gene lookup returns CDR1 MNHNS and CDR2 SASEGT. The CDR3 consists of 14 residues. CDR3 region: CASSRSTPGYEQYF. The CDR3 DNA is TGTGCCAGCAGCCGGTCCACCCCCGGTTACGAGCAGTACTTC.

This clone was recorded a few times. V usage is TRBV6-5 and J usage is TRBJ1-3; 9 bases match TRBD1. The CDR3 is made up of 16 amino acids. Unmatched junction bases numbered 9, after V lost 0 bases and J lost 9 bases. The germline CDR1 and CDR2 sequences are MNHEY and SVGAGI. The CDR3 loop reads CASSYSGQGSKGTIYF. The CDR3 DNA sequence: TGTGCCAGCAGTTACTCAGGACAGGGGAGTAAAGGCACCATATATTTT.

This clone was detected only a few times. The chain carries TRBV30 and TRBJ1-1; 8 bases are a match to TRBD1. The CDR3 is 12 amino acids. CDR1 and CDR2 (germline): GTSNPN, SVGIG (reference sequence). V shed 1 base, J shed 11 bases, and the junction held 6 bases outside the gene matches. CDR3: CAWSGQGASAFF. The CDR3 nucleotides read TGTGCCTGGAGTGGGCAGGGGGCTAGTGCTTTCTTT.

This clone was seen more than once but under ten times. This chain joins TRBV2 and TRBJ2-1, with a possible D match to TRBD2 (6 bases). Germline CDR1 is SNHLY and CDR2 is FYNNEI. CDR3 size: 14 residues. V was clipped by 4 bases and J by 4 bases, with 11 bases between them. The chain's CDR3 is CASSVRREYNEQFF. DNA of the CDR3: TGTGCCAGCAGTGTTCGGAGGGAGTACAATGAGCAGTTCTTC.

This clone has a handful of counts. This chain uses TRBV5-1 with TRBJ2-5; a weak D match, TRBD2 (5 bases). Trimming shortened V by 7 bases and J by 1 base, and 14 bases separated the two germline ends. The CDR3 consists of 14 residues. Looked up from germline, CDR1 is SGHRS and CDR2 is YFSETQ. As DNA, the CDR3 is TGCGCCAGCCCCGAGAGGGTAATCCAAGAGACCCAGTACTTC. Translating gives CASPERVIQETQYF.